This passage covers 8 T cell receptor beta chains from one sample sequenced in a study of cytomegalovirus exposure and HLA in healthy donors (dated by TCRdb to about 2017). Library generation was performed with the immunoSEQ multiplex PCR assay. The multiplex PCR relied on a mix of 60 forward primers for TCR Vbeta segments and 13 reverse primers for TCR Jbeta segments. TCRdb holds this immuneACCESS table with in-frame rearrangements only. Some clones are missing; in checked studies, unresolved V genes explain under half, and the rest has no known cause. The sample table records under 200,000 clones; around 77% of these occur just once. The ten largest clones take up approximately 2.5% of the sample. The sample consisted of PBMCs. Source of these receptors: a man between 60 and 75 years old in good health and CMV-seronegative.

The V gene is TRBV7-3, the J gene TRBJ2-1, with TRBD1 matching 8 bases. The CDR3 is made up of 15 amino acids. CDR1 and CDR2 (germline): SGHTA, FQGTGA. V lost 5 bases and J lost 5; bases outside the gene matches: 8. Here the CDR3 reads CASSLPGQVNNEQFF. The CDR3 DNA follows: TGTGCCAGCAGCCTTCCGGGACAGGTCAACAATGAGCAGTTCTTC.

Comments on this clone: At one boundary the junction diverges from the germline segment, which might be a read error. This chain joins TRBV7-9 and TRBJ1-5, with TRBD1 matching over 8 bases. The CDR3 spans 13 residues. CDR1 SEHNR and CDR2 FQNEAQ come from the germline V gene (reference sequence). For the CDR3, the DNA is TGTGCCAGCAGCCGGACAGGGCATCAGCCCCAGAATTTT. Translation: CASSRTGHQPQNF.

In this sample, this clone turned up once. The V and J genes are TRBV18 and TRBJ1-2; unclear D gene. There are 13 residues in the CDR3. The germline V and J ends were trimmed by 1 base and 8 bases, with 11 bases remaining between them. From germline, CDR1 is KGHSH and CDR2 LQKENI. In DNA, the CDR3 is TGTGCCAGCTCACCACTCACGGTGGAGGGCTACACCTTC. Translation: CASSPLTVEGYTF. The full variable domain, completed using reference TRBV18 and TRBJ1-2, is NAGVMQNPRHLVRRRGQEARLRCSPMKGHSHVYWYRQLPEEGLKFMVYLQKENIIDESGMPKERFSAEFPKEGPSILRIQQVVRGDSAAYFCASSPLTVEGYTFGSGTRLTVV.

This chain connects TRBV4-1 to TRBJ2-3; TRBD2 might be the D (5 bases). Germline CDR1 MGHRA, CDR2 YSYEKL. Trimming took 8 bases from V and 3 from J, leaving 12 bases between them. There are 13 residues in the CDR3. CDR3 in amino acids: CASDQTGTDTQYF. CDR3 DNA: TGCGCCAGCGACCAGACGGGGACAGATACGCAGTATTTT.

The chain joins TRBV2 to TRBJ1-1; no reliable D call. Trimming removed 10 bases from V and 2 bases from J, with 8 bases in between. CDR3 length: 11 residues. Germline lookup yields CDR1 SNHLY and CDR2 FYNNEI. The CDR3 sequence: CATKSNTEAFF. The CDR3 DNA follows: TGTGCCACTAAAAGCAACACTGAAGCTTTCTTT.

This clone came up a few times. This chain connects TRBV6-5 to TRBJ1-1, with 7 bases lining up with TRBD1. Trimming removed 6 bases from V and 5 bases from J; junction bases left unmatched: 9. Germline V gives CDR1 MNHEY, CDR2 SVGAGI. The CDR3 consists of 14 residues. For the CDR3, the DNA is TGTGCCAGCAGCCTCCGGGACAGTGGGACTGAAGCTTTCTTT. Its translation is CASSLRDSGTEAFF.

This chain connects TRBV5-1 to TRBJ1-1; no firm D call. The CDR3 loop spans 14 amino acids. Germline V gives CDR1 SGHRS, CDR2 YFSETQ. V was clipped by 0 bases and J by 0 bases, with 6 bases between them. DNA of the CDR3: TGCGCCAGCAGCTTGGTTCAGATGAACACTGAAGCTTTCTTT. Translated: CASSLVQMNTEAFF. Together with reference TRBV5-1 and TRBJ1-1, the CDR3 gives the full variable domain: KAGVTQTPRYLIKTRGQQVTLSCSPISGHRSVSWYQQTPGQGLQFLFEYFSETQRNKGNFPGRFSGRQFSNSRSEMNVSTLELGDSALYLCASSLVQMNTEAFFGQGTRLTVV.

The chain's CDR3 is CASSTQGFGGKLFF. As DNA, the CDR3 is TGTGCCAGTAGTACCCAGGGGTTTGGGGGAAAACTGTTTTTT. The chain carries TRBV19 and TRBJ1-4, with D possibly TRBD1 on 6 matching bases. In germline, CDR1 is LNHDA, CDR2 SQIVND (reference sequence). The V end was cut by 4 bases, the J end by 10 bases, with 16 bases between. The CDR3 spans 14 residues. Complete variable domain (other parts from reference TRBV19 and TRBJ1-4): DGGITQSPKYLFRKEGQNVTLSCEQNLNHDAMYWYRQDPGQGLRLIYYSQIVNDFQKGDIAEGYSVSREKKESFPLTVTSAQKNPTAFYLCASSTQGFGGKLFFGSGTQLSVL.